Shown below are 3 T cell receptor beta chains from a single sample sequenced in a study of cytomegalovirus exposure and HLA in healthy donors. Assay: immunoSEQ multiplex PCR; the TCRdb copy retains only in-frame clones and omits some. The sample consists of roughly 100,000 clones, approximately 90% of them appearing once. The sample was PBMCs. These receptors were collected from a woman aged 18 to 35 in good health and CMV-seropositive.

The chain combines TRBV4-1 with TRBJ2-1; 8 bases align to TRBD2. The CDR3 consists of 12 residues. Per the germline V gene, CDR1 is MGHRA and CDR2 is YSYEKL. Unmatched junction bases numbered 2, after V lost 1 base and J lost 12 bases. The CDR3 is CASSQAGRGQFF. In DNA, the CDR3 is TGCGCCAGCAGCCAAGCCGGGAGGGGGCAGTTCTTC.

The V call is TRBV25-1, the J call TRBJ2-3; tentative D call: TRBD2 (6 bases). Germline V gives CDR1 MGHDK, CDR2 SYGVNS. The ends were cut back, 3 bases at V and 1 base at J, with 8 bases in the middle. This CDR3 is built from 14 residues. CDR3 sequence: CASSETGGTDTQYF. In nucleotides, the CDR3 is TGTGCCAGCAGTGAGACGGGGGGCACAGATACGCAGTATTTT.

The CDR3 region is CASSLLIAFDFSGANVLTF. DNA of the CDR3: TGTGCCAGCAGCTTATTGATCGCCTTTGACTTCTCTGGGGCCAACGTCCTGACTTTC. The rearrangement joins TRBV7-8 to TRBJ2-6; D call uncertain. The germline V gene encodes CDR1 SGHVS and CDR2 FQNEAQ. The V end was cut by 2 bases, the J end by 0 bases, with 17 bases between. There are 19 residues in the CDR3.